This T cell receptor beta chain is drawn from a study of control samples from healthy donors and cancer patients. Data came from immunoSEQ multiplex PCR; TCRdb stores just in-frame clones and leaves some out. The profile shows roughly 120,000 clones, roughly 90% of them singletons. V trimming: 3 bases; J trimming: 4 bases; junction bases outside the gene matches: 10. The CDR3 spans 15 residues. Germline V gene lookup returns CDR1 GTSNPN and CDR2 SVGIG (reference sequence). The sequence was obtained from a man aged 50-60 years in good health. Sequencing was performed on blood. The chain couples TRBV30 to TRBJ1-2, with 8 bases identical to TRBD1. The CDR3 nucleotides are TGTGCCTGGAGCTCCGGACAGGGCTTGATCTATGGCTACACCTTC. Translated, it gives CAWSSGQGLIYGYTF.